This TCR beta chain was identified during a study of OX40 agonist ivuxolimab in advanced cancers. Study-wide results and caveats: Clonal expansion was seen in CD4+ and CD8+ blood T cells by week 6 at 0.1 to 3.0 mg/kg.

Germline lookup yields CDR1 SGHVS and CDR2 FQNEAQ. This CDR3 spans 16 amino acids. V lost 5 bases to trimming and J lost 1 base; unmatched junction nucleotides: 10. Only one count was recorded for this clone. What it binds is not known. Clones were read by immunoSEQ multiplex PCR, and TCRdb kept only the in-frame ones, dropping some. The sample contains 81,000 or so clones, approximately 94% of which appear only once. The V call is TRBV7-8, the J call TRBJ1-1; 7 positions agree with TRBD1. The receptor's source is an adult with an advanced solid tumor such as melanoma, head and neck, liver or kidney cancer. The sequencing used CD4+ or CD8+ T cells sorted from blood, collected in a trial of the OX40 agonist ivuxolimab. The CDR3 here is CASSRGQAYSNTEAFF. DNA of the CDR3: TGTGCCAGCAGCCGCGGACAGGCCTATTCGAACACTGAAGCTTTCTTT.